A selection of T cell receptor beta chains follows, all from one sample in a study of T cell responses to AZD1222 COVID-19 vaccine. The repertoire was sequenced with immunoSEQ multiplex PCR; TCRdb's copy has only in-frame clones and lacks some. The table shows roughly 120,000 clones, with over 75% occurring only once. This specimen consisted of peripheral blood, obtained on day 0 of AZD1222 vaccination. These receptor sequences come from an adult in good health. CDR3s leave out the opening cysteine and the closing phenylalanine or tryptophan. Each record gives: V gene, J gene, CDR3 protein.

>TRBV7-2|TRBJ2-7
ASSLAVGIREQY
>TRBV6-2/TRBV6-3|TRBJ2-7
ASSYAGDEYEQY
>TRBV5-1|TRBJ1-2
ASSLEGGPNYGYT
>TRBV5-1|TRBJ1-4
ASSFTGPEKLF
>TRBV2|TRBJ2-2
ASRLTENTGELF
>TRBV3-1/TRBV3-2|TRBJ1-5
ASSQGGYQPQH
>TRBV9|TRBJ1-2
ASRSDSGGGGYT
>TRBV6-1|TRBJ2-2
ASSEGTVYLPGELF
>TRBV7-2|TRBJ1-2
ASSSAGGSTYGYT
>TRBV28|TRBJ2-1
ASSSGTSGRISEQF
>TRBV7-2|TRBJ2-1
ASRLRTGSVNEQF
>TRBV2|TRBJ2-3
ASTGTSGGPDTQY
>TRBV11-2|TRBJ1-2
ASSLGHQLTEGGYT
>TRBV4-1|TRBJ1-4
ASSQIQGMASEKLF
>TRBV21-1|TRBJ2-7
ASSIFVEAGSYEQY
>TRBV6-5|TRBJ1-2
ASIEQEPGGYT
>TRBV10-3|TRBJ2-2
AISESNDPELGPTATNTGELF
>TRBV9|TRBJ2-2
ASSVVGTGELF
>TRBV7-3|TRBJ1-1
ASSLLRPLNTEAF
>TRBV9|TRBJ2-3
ASGGLAGGTDTQY
>TRBV30|TRBJ2-5
AWKMGGGRFQETQY
>TRBV7-9|TRBJ1-2
ASTERGGYT
>TRBV27|TRBJ2-3
ASSPSRVSTDTQY
>TRBV5-1|TRBJ2-2
ASSVSRNTGELF
>TRBV6-5|TRBJ1-5
ASSFARVSNQPQH
>TRBV4-1|TRBJ2-1
ASSPLQNLYNEQF
>TRBV7-3|TRBJ2-2
ASSSGFGTGELF
>TRBV5-1|TRBJ2-7
ASSSGRSYEQY
>TRBV7-9|TRBJ1-2
AGTFEGAQGGYT
>TRBV24-1|TRBJ2-7
ATSDSGTGQY
>TRBV7-9|TRBJ1-1
ASSKGGNTEAF
>TRBV4-3|TRBJ2-7
ASSQGGFGTYEQY
>TRBV2|TRBJ2-7
ASSEEDTSGSEQY
>TRBV4-2|TRBJ2-7
ASSQGTSGGVYEQY
>TRBV2|TRBJ2-2
ASQGLVDPTGELF
>TRBV10-1|TRBJ2-7
ATLTSGSYEQY
>TRBV11-3|TRBJ1-2
ASSPDRNYGYT
>TRBV5-4|TRBJ1-2
ASSLDEYGYT
>TRBV7-8|TRBJ1-2
ASSLQQIDYGYT
>TRBV7-2|TRBJ2-1
ASSPGTTYNEQF
>TRBV3-1/TRBV3-2|TRBJ2-7
ASSPRWGEQY
>TRBV27|TRBJ1-1
ASSFRDGNTEAF
>TRBV5-6|TRBJ2-3
ASKVGDLSTDTQY
>TRBV25-1|TRBJ1-2
ATQNGKYGYT
>TRBV10-3|TRBJ2-3
AISESQRGDTQY
>TRBV3-1/TRBV3-2|TRBJ1-2
ASSPSTGGYGYT
>TRBV27|TRBJ2-2
ASSLGPGSATGELF
>TRBV7-3|TRBJ2-1
ASSSPLAGGLAGSYNEQF
>TRBV5-1|TRBJ2-3
ASSLVGAGGTDTQY
>TRBV4-3|TRBJ2-3
ASSLRTGGTDTQY
>TRBV10-3|TRBJ2-7
AISAGTSGHEQY
>TRBV27|TRBJ2-7
ASSLYDRAYEQY
>TRBV4-1|TRBJ1-1
ASSQDNEGKAF
>TRBV28|TRBJ2-7
ASSISYEQY